The 27 T cell receptor beta chains presented below share a single source sample, sequenced in a study of siplizumab effects on memory and regulatory T cells. Method: immunoSEQ multiplex PCR; TCRdb's copy keeps in-frame clones and lacks some. The sample gives about 110,000 clones, 90% to 95% of which show up once; about 0.7% is in the top ten. The material sequenced was Tregs sorted from blood. The receptors stem from a human donor in good health.

The V call is TRBV10-2, the J call TRBJ1-6; possibly TRBD1 for D (5 bases). The V gene lost 5 bases and the J gene lost 6 bases, with 38 bases spanning the gap. Germline V lookup: CDR1 WSHSY, CDR2 SAAADI. The CDR3 is 23 amino acids. DNA for the CDR3: TGCGCCAGCAGTCCGGGTCAAGGGGCGAGGCTTGGGGGGAGAGGCCTTTTTAATTCACCCCTCCACTTT. Its translation is CASSPGQGARLGGRGLFNSPLHF.

This rearrangement joins TRBV5-1 to TRBJ2-1; 13 nucleotides match TRBD2. Per germline, CDR1 SGHRS and CDR2 YFSETQ. V dropped 3 bases and J dropped 9; count of bases not matched to a gene: 12. The CDR3 sequence is 17 residues long. CDR3 protein: CASSSEPGLAGMAEQFF. CDR3 bases: TGCGCCAGCAGCTCGGAACCGGGACTAGCGGGAATGGCTGAGCAGTTCTTC.

This clone appeared a single time. V is TRBV21-1 and J is TRBJ1-5. TRBV21-1 is given as a pseudogene. The CDR3 loop spans 17 amino acids. The CDR3 DNA follows: TGTGCCAGCAGACCGGGAGGGGGCGCAAAGAGGAATCAGCCCCAGCATTTT. It yields the protein CASRPGGGAKRNQPQHF.

The rearrangement uses TRBV9 and TRBJ2-3; no clear D. This CDR3 spans 16 amino acids. The germline V and J ends were trimmed by 0 bases and 4 bases, with 15 bases remaining between them. Germline lookup yields CDR1 SGDLS and CDR2 YYNGEE. As DNA, the CDR3 is TGTGCCAGCAGCGTAGCGGCCCCGAGAGGAGCAGATACGCAGTATTTT. The encoded protein is CASSVAAPRGADTQYF.

This clone came up once. The chain combines TRBV2 with TRBJ1-4; TRBD1 agrees at 7 bases. With V trimmed by 7 bases and J by 1 base, 3 bases remained unmatched. CDR1 is SNHLY, CDR2 FYNNEI, per germline. This CDR3 is built from 14 residues. CDR3 loop: CASTRQGTNEKLFF. In DNA, the CDR3 is TGTGCCAGCACCCGACAGGGAACTAATGAAAAACTGTTTTTT. Supplemented by reference TRBV2 and TRBJ1-4, the full variable domain reads EPEVTQTPSHQVTQMGQEVILRCVPISNHLYFYWYRQILGQKVEFLVSFYNNEISEKSEIFDDQFSVERPDGSNFTLKIRSTKLEDSAMYFCASTRQGTNEKLFFGSGTQLSVL.

The chain couples TRBV6-6 to TRBJ1-2; D remains unclear. There are 15 residues in the CDR3. CDR1 MNHNY and CDR2 SVGAGI come from the germline V gene (reference sequence). The V gene lost 0 bases and the J gene lost 5 bases, with 13 bases spanning the gap. The CDR3 DNA reads as TGTGCCAGCAGTTACTCCGATATGGCCCCGTATGGCTACACCTTC. Protein: CASSYSDMAPYGYTF.

This clone appeared a single time. V gene TRBV27 combines with J gene TRBJ2-7; D is undetermined. Germline CDR1 MNHEY, CDR2 SMNVEV (reference sequence). The CDR3 is 14 amino acids. V shed 3 bases and J shed 2 bases, with 11 bases lying between them. The CDR3 DNA sequence: TGTGCCAGCAGTTTCACTTCTGGAGCCTACGAGCAGTACTTC. It encodes CASSFTSGAYEQYF.

The rearrangement joins TRBV5-1 to TRBJ1-1; a weak D match, TRBD1 (5 bases). Germline-derived CDR1 and CDR2 are SGHRS and YFSETQ. This CDR3 spans 15 amino acids. V lost 0 bases, J lost 1 base, and 10 bases lay in between. CDR3: CASSLALTGNTEAFF. CDR3 in DNA: TGCGCCAGCAGCTTGGCCCTAACAGGGAACACTGAAGCTTTCTTT.

The V gene is TRBV18, the J gene TRBJ1-5; TRBD1 is a possible D gene (5 bases). This CDR3 comprises 14 residues. The germline V gene encodes CDR1 KGHSH and CDR2 LQKENI. V was cut by 1 base and J by 5 bases, with 9 bases left in between. The CDR3 sequence: CASSPQGADQPQHF. The CDR3 nucleotides read TGTGCCAGCTCACCACAAGGGGCTGATCAGCCCCAGCATTTT.

This clone was observed a single time. Here the CDR3 reads CASSPRGRGEFAEAFF. DNA of the CDR3: TGTGCCAGCAGCCCCCGCGGGCGGGGGGAGTTCGCTGAAGCTTTCTTT. The rearrangement uses TRBV7-9 and TRBJ1-1; D possibly corresponds to TRBD1 (5 bases). Trimming removed 5 bases from V and 6 bases from J, with 22 bases in between. Germline assignment: CDR1 SEHNR and CDR2 FQNEAQ (reference sequence). The length of the CDR3 is 16 residues.

The chain is built from TRBV5-1 and TRBJ2-3; D is perhaps TRBD1 or TRBD2 (7 bases each). Germline lookup yields CDR1 SGHRS and CDR2 YFSETQ. Deletions cut 3 bases from V and 2 bases from J, with 13 bases between. The CDR3 has 15 amino acids. Here the CDR3 DNA reads TGCGCCAGCAGCTGGGGGGGACAGCTCACAGATACGCAGTATTTT. Amino acid sequence: CASSWGGQLTDTQYF.

The rearrangement joins TRBV6-6 to TRBJ2-7; 11 bases line up with TRBD2. CDR1 and CDR2 (germline): MNHNY, SVGAGI (reference sequence). V dropped 6 bases and J dropped 5; count of bases not matched to a gene: 9. This CDR3 has 15 residues. The chain's CDR3 is CASSRFGTSGHEQYF. CDR3 nucleotides: TGTGCCAGCAGCCGATTTGGGACTAGCGGCCACGAGCAGTACTTC.

The gene calls are TRBV7-2 and TRBJ1-6; TRBD1 is a possible D gene (6 bases). This CDR3 has 13 residues. Trimming cost V 5 bases and J 11 bases, with 13 bases left between them. Germline V CDR1 and CDR2: SGHTA, FQGNSA. CDR3 region: CASSRKGDPPLHF. The CDR3 DNA is TGTGCCAGCAGCCGTAAGGGGGACCCACCCCTCCACTTT.

The chain has TRBV9 and TRBJ2-1; D uncertain. CDR1 and CDR2 from the germline V gene are SGDLS and YYNGEE. The CDR3 is 13 amino acids. The V and J ends lost 7 bases and 3 bases respectively, with 11 bases between them. CDR3 sequence (DNA): TGTGCCAGCTCGCAGACTCTCTACAATGAGCAGTTCTTC. Amino acid sequence: CASSQTLYNEQFF.

This chain links TRBV7-2 with TRBJ2-7; 7 positions agree with TRBD1. This CDR3 has 13 amino acids. Germline V gene sequence: CDR1 SGHTA, CDR2 FQGNSA. V shed 4 bases and J 2 bases; nucleotides not matched to a gene: 2. The CDR3 spells CASSWTGAYEQYF. CDR3 nucleotides: TGTGCCAGCAGCTGGACAGGTGCCTACGAGCAGTACTTC.

This sequence joins TRBV7-3 and TRBJ1-3; unclear D gene. V shed 3 bases and J shed 9 bases, with 15 bases lying between them. This CDR3 contains 14 residues. Germline CDR1 reads SGHTA; CDR2 reads FQGTGA. The CDR3 DNA follows: TGTGCCAGCAGCTTGGCTCGGGGTTCGGGCACCATATATTTT. Translated: CASSLARGSGTIYF.

The chain uses TRBV6-4 and TRBJ1-5, with a tentative D call TRBD1 (5 bases). Trimming pared 2 bases from V and 3 bases from J, leaving 11 bases between. CDR1 MRHNA and CDR2 SNTAGT come from the germline V gene. The CDR3 is 15 residues long. The CDR3 region has the DNA TGTGCCAGCAGTGACACAGGAGCCCCCAATCAGCCCCAGCATTTT. Translating gives CASSDTGAPNQPQHF.

V is TRBV2 and J is TRBJ2-5, with 13 bases that match TRBD2. Germline loops: CDR1 SNHLY, CDR2 FYNNEI. V was clipped by 5 bases and J by 6 bases; unmatched bases: 9. The CDR3 length is 16 residues. CDR3 nucleotides: TGTGCCAGCAGTTCCGGGACTAGCGGGAACTCGAAGACCCAGTACTTC. This translates into CASSSGTSGNSKTQYF.

V and J are TRBV19 and TRBJ2-2, with TRBD2 as a possible D gene (6 bases). The germline CDR1 and CDR2 sequences are LNHDA and SQIVND (reference sequence). The CDR3 spans 14 residues. V shed 9 bases and J shed 7 bases, with 18 bases lying between them. The CDR3 region has the DNA TGTGCCAGCCGACTAGTCGGGTCGGACGGGGAGCTGTTTTTT. Translated: CASRLVGSDGELFF. The whole variable domain, remainder taken from reference TRBV19 and TRBJ2-2, is DGGITQSPKYLFRKEGQNVTLSCEQNLNHDAMYWYRQDPGQGLRLIYYSQIVNDFQKGDIAEGYSVSREKKESFPLTVTSAQKNPTAFYLCASRLVGSDGELFFGEGSRLTVL.

V gene TRBV5-1 combines with J gene TRBJ1-5; D is undetermined. Germline CDR1 is SGHRS and CDR2 is YFSETQ. Between the trimmed V and J ends, which lost 1 base and 5 bases, there was a span of 7 bases. The CDR3 spans 13 residues. The CDR3 protein is CASSLFGDQPQHF. DNA for the CDR3: TGCGCCAGCAGCTTGTTCGGAGATCAGCCCCAGCATTTT.

The chain joins TRBV5-1 to TRBJ2-3, with D unresolved. V was trimmed by 4 bases and J by 4 bases, leaving 10 bases between them. The germline V gene has CDR1 SGHRS and CDR2 YFSETQ. The CDR3 contains 13 residues. The CDR3 reads CASSLSQADTQYF. Written as DNA, the CDR3 is TGCGCCAGCAGCCTGTCCCAAGCAGATACGCAGTATTTT.

A note on this clone: A read error may produce the germline difference seen at one junction end. The V call is TRBV2, the J call TRBJ1-6; D possibly corresponds to TRBD1 (6 bases). In germline, CDR1 is SNHLY, CDR2 FYNNEI. The CDR3 spans 13 residues. This CDR3 reads CASCDRLGSPLHF. The CDR3 DNA follows: TGTGCCAGCTGTGACAGGTTGGGATCACCCCTCCACTTT.

The chain has TRBV5-6 and TRBJ1-1, with a tentative D call TRBD1 (5 bases). Germline lookup yields CDR1 SGHDT and CDR2 YYEEEE. The CDR3 is made up of 17 amino acids. Trimming cost V 1 base and J 6 bases, with 22 bases left between them. The CDR3 loop reads CASSLTGSGVGRPEAFF. The CDR3 DNA is TGTGCCAGCAGCTTGACTGGATCGGGGGTAGGTAGGCCTGAAGCTTTCTTT.

The chain is built from TRBV7-2 and TRBJ1-1; D may be TRBD1 (5 bases). The CDR3 runs to 15 residues. CDR1 is SGHTA and CDR2 is FQGNSA in the germline V gene. V lost 5 bases and J lost 0, with 13 bases in between. CDR3 in DNA: TGTGCCAGCAGCCTCGGGGCTAAGTTGAACACTGAAGCTTTCTTT. Translated: CASSLGAKLNTEAFF.

This clone occurred once. This sequence joins TRBV5-1 and TRBJ1-4, with TRBD1 matching over 9 bases. Germline-derived CDR1 and CDR2 are SGHRS and YFSETQ. The trim removed 4 bases at V and 12 bases at J, leaving 10 bases unmatched. The CDR3 is 14 residues long. CDR3 DNA sequence: TGCGCCAGCAGCACCTCGGGACAGGGTAGGGAACTGTTTTTT. Protein: CASSTSGQGRELFF.

A word on this clone: One junction end disagrees with the germline gene, perhaps due to a read error. This chain uses TRBV25-1 with TRBJ2-6, with D perhaps being TRBD1 or TRBD2 (5 bases each). The CDR3 spans 16 residues. CDR1 is MGHDK and CDR2 is SYGVNS in the germline V gene. CDR3 DNA: TGTGCCAGCACGAGAGGGACGAGCTCTAGGGCCAACGTCCTGACTTTC. It codes for CASTRGTSSRANVLTF.

The chain links TRBV12-5 to TRBJ2-2, with D perhaps matching TRBD2 (5 bases). Germline CDR1 reads LGHNT; CDR2 reads FRNRAP. V was trimmed by 7 bases and J by 0 bases, leaving 9 bases between them. The length of the CDR3 is 14 residues. The CDR3 reads CASERNANTGELFF. CDR3 bases: TGTGCTAGTGAGCGGAACGCGAACACCGGGGAGCTGTTTTTT. Supplemented by reference TRBV12-5 and TRBJ2-2, the full variable domain reads DARVTQTPRHKVTEMGQEVTMRCQPILGHNTVFWYRQTMMQGLELLAYFRNRAPLDDSGMPKDRFSAEMPDATLATLKIQPSEPRDSAVYFCASERNANTGELFFGEGSRLTVL.